This T cell receptor (beta chain) was captured by sequencing in a study of T-cell memory formation after mild COVID-19. Study-wide context: Largely donor-specific TCR clusters were found.

Constant-segment-primed 5'RACE gave TCR alpha and TCR beta cDNA libraries with sample barcodes and UMIs. TCRdb called the 5' RACE reads again in MiXCR, with one record for every CDR3 protein. The profile shows roughly 370,000 distinct CDR3 sequences, more than 15% of them singletons. Study-level findings and limits: Of the contracting clones, CD4+ ones lay mainly in CM and EM, and CD8+ ones in EMRA. Among clones peaking at day 37 in the second wave, SARS-CoV-2 specificity remained unconfirmed.

This clonotype was counted a few times. Its antigen remains unknown. The length of the CDR3 is 16 residues. V was clipped by 6 bases and J by 0 bases, with 14 bases between them. The sequencing input was PBMCs or a T cell subset sorted from them (not recorded which). The J gene is TRBJ2-2, the V gene TRBV12-3 or TRBV12-4; D may be TRBD2 (5 bases). This TCR came from a man younger than 35 who had mild COVID-19 (a few samples of this study predate the infection). Cell type and time point are not known. CDR3 region: CASREVTDTNTGELFF. CDR3 bases: TGTGCCAGCAGGGAGGTCACAGATACGAACACCGGGGAGCTGTTTTTT.